Presented here are 27 T cell receptor beta chains from one specimen sequenced in a study of shared T cell receptors in the human thymus. Measured with immunoSEQ multiplex PCR; TCRdb has only the in-frame clones, and not every one. The sample lists some 720,000 clones, around nine tenths occurring once. Separately, the same data were catalogued under a study of human thymus T cells.

Sample: thymocytes. The receptors come from a boy younger than two with a congenital heart defect.

This clone was found a few times. V is TRBV6-1 and J is TRBJ2-7; TRBD2 might be the D (6 bases). The CDR3 covers 14 residues. Trimming left V 3 bases short and J 3 bases short, with 12 bases between. Germline-derived CDR1 and CDR2 are MNHNS and SASEGT. CDR3 protein: CASSEYLRGYEQYF. In DNA, the CDR3 is TGTGCCAGCAGTGAGTACTTGCGGGGCTACGAGCAGTACTTC.

With regard to this clone: Other DNA sequences of this sample code for an identical CDR3. The chain uses TRBV27 and TRBJ1-2, with 11 nucleotides matching TRBD1. Germline values: CDR1 MNHEY, CDR2 SMNVEV (reference sequence). The junction had 2 bases not matched to a gene; V was cut back by 4 bases and J by 4 bases. The CDR3 covers 14 residues. CDR3 nucleotide sequence: TGTGCCAGCAGTTCAGGGACAGGGGGCTATGGCTACACCTTC. This gives the protein CASSSGTGGYGYTF.

The V and J genes are TRBV5-1 and TRBJ2-7; TRBD1 might be the D (6 bases). Trimming removed 0 bases from V and 2 bases from J, with 9 bases in between. The CDR3 spans 14 residues. The germline CDR1 and CDR2 sequences are SGHRS and YFSETQ. The CDR3 sequence is CASSLGGRPYEQYF. DNA of the CDR3: TGCGCCAGCAGCTTGGGGGGGCGGCCCTACGAGCAGTACTTC.

The gene calls are TRBV14 and TRBJ2-7; perhaps TRBD1 as D (6 bases). This CDR3 is 14 amino acids long. The V gene's germline CDR1 is SGHDN and CDR2 FVKESK. Trimming took 4 bases from V and 2 from J, leaving 12 bases between them. The CDR3 loop is CASSRYRAAYEQYF. The CDR3 DNA sequence: TGTGCCAGCAGCCGATACAGGGCCGCCTACGAGCAGTACTTC. Full variable domain (missing parts from reference TRBV14 and TRBJ2-7): EAGVTQFPSHSVIEKGQTVTLRCDPISGHDNLYWYRRVMGKEIKFLLHFVKESKQDESGMPNNRFLAERTGGTYSTLKVQPAELEDSGVYFCASSRYRAAYEQYFGPGTRLTVT.

The gene calls are TRBV4-1 and TRBJ2-7; 9 bases are a match to TRBD2. The length of the CDR3 is 17 residues. From germline, CDR1 is MGHRA and CDR2 YSYEKL. V shed 5 bases, J shed 3 bases, and the junction held 14 bases outside the gene matches. CDR3 region: CASSTRQEGLASYEQYF. In DNA, the CDR3 is TGCGCCAGCAGCACCCGCCAGGAGGGACTAGCTAGCTACGAGCAGTACTTC.

The genes are TRBV5-6 and TRBJ2-7; D may be TRBD1 (6 bases). Germline-derived CDR1 and CDR2 are SGHDT and YYEEEE. Trimming pared 4 bases from V and 13 bases from J, leaving 24 bases between. The CDR3 is made up of 14 amino acids. The CDR3 sequence is CASSPTGSLGAVYF. The CDR3 DNA is TGTGCCAGCAGCCCCACAGGGTCCCTAGGAGCAGTATACTTC.

This clone appeared a few times. The V gene is TRBV30, the J gene TRBJ2-6; D is unclear. V shed 5 bases and J shed 3 bases, with 8 bases lying between them. This CDR3 has 13 residues. The germline V gene has CDR1 GTSNPN and CDR2 SVGIG (reference sequence). CDR3 sequence reads: CAWAEDGANVLTF. CDR3 coding DNA: TGTGCCTGGGCCGAGGATGGGGCCAACGTCCTGACTTTC.

The gene calls are TRBV27 and TRBJ2-3; 8 positions agree with TRBD2. Germline values: CDR1 MNHEY, CDR2 SMNVEV (reference sequence). The CDR3 has 15 residues. Unmatched junction bases numbered 10, after V lost 10 bases and J lost 1 base. In DNA form, the CDR3 reads TGTGCCACCGGGCGGGGGGTTCAACGCACAGATACGCAGTATTTT. It is translated as CATGRGVQRTDTQYF.

The CDR3 DNA sequence: TGCAGCGCAGTCCGAGGAGGTGGAAACACCATATATTTT. Residues: CSAVRGGGNTIYF. The chain links TRBV29-1 to TRBJ1-3; D uncertain. The CDR3 has 13 residues. Germline CDR1 and CDR2: SQVTM and ANQGSEA. Between the trimmed V and J ends, which lost 7 bases and 3 bases, there was a span of 13 bases.

The chain is built from TRBV29-1 and TRBJ2-1, with 7 positions matching TRBD2. With 0 bases clipped from V and 7 bases from J, the junction kept 3 bases outside the gene matches. This CDR3 has 13 residues. The germline CDR1 and CDR2 sequences are SQVTM and ANQGSEA. CDR3: CSVEEGGKNEQFF. CDR3 sequence (DNA): TGCAGCGTTGAAGAGGGGGGGAAGAATGAGCAGTTCTTC.

The chain carries TRBV4-3 and TRBJ2-2; weak D call: TRBD2 (5 bases). The V end lost 3 bases, the J end lost 7 bases, and 15 bases lay between the germline ends. From germline, CDR1 is LGHNA and CDR2 YSLEER. This CDR3 region has 15 residues. The CDR3 loop reads CASSQNLALSGELFF. The CDR3 DNA reads as TGCGCCAGCAGCCAGAACCTAGCCTTGAGCGGGGAGCTGTTTTTT.

V is TRBV27 and J is TRBJ2-7; tentative D call: TRBD2 (6 bases). This CDR3 is 15 amino acids long. Trimming took 6 bases from V and 3 from J, leaving 18 bases between them. Germline assignment: CDR1 MNHEY and CDR2 SMNVEV (reference sequence). CDR3 in amino acids: CASRGNRGNRYEQYF. In DNA form, the CDR3 reads TGTGCCAGCAGGGGTAATCGGGGGAATCGCTACGAGCAGTACTTC.

The table lists this clone with a count of one. The V and J genes are TRBV18 and TRBJ1-1; D may be TRBD1 (6 bases). The V and J ends lost 5 bases and 0 bases respectively, with 13 bases between them. The V gene's germline CDR1 is KGHSH and CDR2 LQKENI. The CDR3 has 15 residues. This CDR3 reads CASSSQTGLNTEAFF. The CDR3 nucleotides read TGTGCCAGCTCATCACAAACAGGGTTGAACACTGAAGCTTTCTTT.

V and J are TRBV29-1 and TRBJ2-7, with TRBD1 as a possible D gene (5 bases). This CDR3 is built from 13 residues. Germline V gives CDR1 SQVTM, CDR2 ANQGSEA. The V gene lost 6 bases and the J gene lost 1 base, with 13 bases spanning the gap. The CDR3 coding sequence is TGCAGCGTAGCGACCCAGGGTTCCTACGAGCAGTACTTC. This translates into CSVATQGSYEQYF.

The rearrangement links TRBV10-3 to TRBJ1-2, with 9 positions matching TRBD1. Trimming at V came to 6 bases and at J to 6 bases, leaving 8 bases not matched to a gene. Germline V gene lookup returns CDR1 ENHRY and CDR2 SYGVKD. There are 14 residues in the CDR3. The CDR3 sequence: CAIRRTGESDGYTF. The CDR3, as DNA: TGTGCCATCAGGCGGACAGGGGAGTCGGATGGCTACACCTTC.

This chain uses TRBV27 with TRBJ2-1; possible D gene TRBD1, 5 bases. Trimming took off 8 bases at V and 7 bases at J, with 15 bases between the two ends. In germline, CDR1 is MNHEY, CDR2 SMNVEV (reference sequence). The CDR3 runs 13 residues. CDR3 region: CASRARALNEQFF. The CDR3 DNA sequence: TGTGCCAGCCGGGCCAGGGCCTTGAATGAGCAGTTCTTC.

The chain recombines TRBV5-6 with TRBJ2-7; TRBD1 matches at 11 bases. The CDR3 sequence is 19 residues long. Germline loops: CDR1 SGHDT, CDR2 YYEEEE. The ends lost 4 bases at V and 3 bases at J; junction bases unmatched: 18. Written as DNA, the CDR3 is TGTGCCAGCAGCGCCACGGACAGGGGGCGTTCGGGACGGGACTACGAGCAGTACTTC. Protein sequence: CASSATDRGRSGRDYEQYF.

This chain links TRBV27 with TRBJ1-1; D is ambiguous. The CDR3 is 16 amino acids. The V gene's germline CDR1 is MNHEY and CDR2 SMNVEV (reference sequence). Deletions cut 5 bases from V and 0 bases from J, with 16 bases between. CDR3 amino acids: CASSPPHADMNTEAFF. CDR3 sequence (DNA): TGTGCCAGCAGTCCGCCTCATGCAGACATGAACACTGAAGCTTTCTTT.

This clone was seen only once. The rearrangement uses TRBV2 and TRBJ2-1; 12 bases are shared with TRBD2. CDR3 length: 13 residues. Germline CDR1 is SNHLY and CDR2 is FYNNEI. Losses at the gene ends were 7 bases for V and 8 bases for J; bases not matched to a gene: 3. The CDR3 loop reads CASTTSGSYEQFF. CDR3 bases: TGTGCCAGCACGACTAGCGGGAGCTATGAGCAGTTCTTC.

This chain uses TRBV2 with TRBJ2-5; D remains ambiguous. The CDR3 length is 11 residues. V lost 8 bases to trimming and J lost 2 bases, with 6 bases between them. Germline CDR1 is SNHLY and CDR2 is FYNNEI. CDR3 in amino acids: CASGQQETQYF. DNA of the CDR3: TGTGCCAGCGGGCAGCAAGAGACCCAGTACTTC.

The J gene is TRBJ1-1, the V gene TRBV4-2, with 8 bases matching TRBD1. V shed 4 bases and J 2 bases; nucleotides not matched to a gene: 9. Germline CDR1 and CDR2: LGHNA and YNFKEQ. The CDR3 runs 16 residues. The CDR3 nucleotides are TGTGCCAGCAGCCCGCAGGGACAGGAGCTTAACACTGAAGCTTTCTTT. The encoded protein is CASSPQGQELNTEAFF.

The sample holds one count of this clone. V gene TRBV19 combines with J gene TRBJ2-5; 7 bases are a match to TRBD1. This CDR3 contains 14 residues. Trimming cost V 5 bases and J 2 bases; bases outside gene matches: 5. The germline V gene encodes CDR1 LNHDA and CDR2 SQIVND (reference sequence). DNA for the CDR3: TGTGCCAGTAGTGGGACAGAGCAGCAAGAGACCCAGTACTTC. Translated, it gives CASSGTEQQETQYF.

V is TRBV29-1 and J is TRBJ2-2; D is possibly TRBD1 (5 bases). This CDR3 has 14 amino acids. CDR1 SQVTM and CDR2 ANQGSEA come from the germline V gene. Trimming pared 2 bases from V and 5 bases from J, leaving 12 bases between. In DNA, the CDR3 is TGCAGCGTTGAAATAGGCAGGGCGACCGGGGAGCTGTTTTTT. Protein sequence: CSVEIGRATGELFF.

V gene TRBV4-1 combines with J gene TRBJ2-7, with TRBD2 matching over 14 bases. There are 18 residues in the CDR3. Germline-derived CDR1 and CDR2 are MGHRA and YSYEKL. With V trimmed by 4 bases and J by 2 bases, 10 bases remained unmatched. In DNA, the CDR3 is TGCGCCAGCAGCCGGGGACTAGCGGGAGCCCGGGGGACCTACGAGCAGTACTTC. This codes for CASSRGLAGARGTYEQYF.

A single count supports this clone. The chain uses TRBV5-4 and TRBJ2-7; D is perhaps TRBD2 (6 bases). V was clipped by 0 bases and J by 1 base, with 23 bases between them. The germline CDR1 and CDR2 sequences are SGHNT and YYREEE (reference sequence). CDR3 size: 19 residues. The CDR3 loop is CASSLANNLTGRGSYEQYF. Written as DNA, the CDR3 is TGTGCCAGCAGCTTGGCGAACAACCTCACTGGGCGGGGATCCTACGAGCAGTACTTC.

Only one count was recorded for this clone. V is TRBV2 and J is TRBJ2-5; 11 nucleotides agree with TRBD2. J lost 1 base, V lost 9 bases, and 7 bases had no gene match. Looked up from germline, CDR1 is SNHLY and CDR2 is FYNNEI. The CDR3 sequence is 15 residues long. CDR3 nucleotides: TGTGCCAGGAGGCGACTAGCGGGAAGCCAAGAGACCCAGTACTTC. Its protein product is CARRRLAGSQETQYF.

The CDR3 nucleotides read TGCGCCAGCAGCCAAGATCGTGGGACAGCGGAGACCCAGTACTTC. Protein product: CASSQDRGTAETQYF. The rearrangement joins TRBV4-1 to TRBJ2-5, with 7 bases matching TRBD1. V lost 0 bases, J lost 5 bases, and 6 bases stayed unmatched. Germline assignment: CDR1 MGHRA and CDR2 YSYEKL. The CDR3 runs to 15 residues.